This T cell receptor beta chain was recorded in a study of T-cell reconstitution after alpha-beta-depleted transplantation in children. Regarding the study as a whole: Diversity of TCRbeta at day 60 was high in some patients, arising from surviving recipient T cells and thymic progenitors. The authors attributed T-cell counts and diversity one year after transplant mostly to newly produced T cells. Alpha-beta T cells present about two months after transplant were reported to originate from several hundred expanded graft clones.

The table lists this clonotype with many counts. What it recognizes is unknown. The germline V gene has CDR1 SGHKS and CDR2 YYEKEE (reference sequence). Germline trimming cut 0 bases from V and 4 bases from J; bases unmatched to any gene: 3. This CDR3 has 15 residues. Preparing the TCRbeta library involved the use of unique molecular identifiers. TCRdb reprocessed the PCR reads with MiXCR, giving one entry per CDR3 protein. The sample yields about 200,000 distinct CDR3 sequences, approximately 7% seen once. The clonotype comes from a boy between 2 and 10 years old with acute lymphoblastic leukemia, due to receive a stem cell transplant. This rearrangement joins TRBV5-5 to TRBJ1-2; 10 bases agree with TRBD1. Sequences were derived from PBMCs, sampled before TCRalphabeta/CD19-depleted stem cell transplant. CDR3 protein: CASSLEDRGTYGYTF. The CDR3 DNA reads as TGTGCCAGCAGCTTGGAGGACAGGGGGACCTATGGCTACACCTTC.